This T cell receptor (beta chain) derives from a study of T-cell reconstitution after alpha-beta-depleted transplantation in children. Study-wide results and limits: T-cell counts and diversity at one year post-transplant came mainly from newly produced T cells. Some patients owed their high day-60 TCRbeta diversity to surviving recipient T cells and thymic progenitors. Expanded graft clones, several hundred of them, were reportedly the source of alpha-beta T cells about two months after transplant.

This clonotype was found many times. Its antigen is unknown. Researchers prepared the TCRbeta library using unique molecular identifiers, the study reports. MiXCR was run by TCRdb on the PCR reads, yielding one entry per CDR3 protein. The sample records approximately 16,000 distinct CDR3 sequences, 4.5% to 6% being singletons. V gave up 1 base and J gave up 1 base, with 19 bases separating them. This CDR3 is built from 17 residues. Per germline, CDR1 DFQATT and CDR2 SNEGSKA (reference sequence). The receptor comes from a boy younger than 18 with acute lymphoblastic leukemia, due to receive a stem cell transplant. Sequences were derived from PBMCs, sampled before TCRalphabeta/CD19-depleted stem cell transplant. The chain has TRBV20-1 and TRBJ1-1; D gene uncertain. The CDR3 bases are TGCAGTGCTAGAGGCCTGGATATGGGATTGGAGAACACTGAAGCTTTCTTT. Protein product: CSARGLDMGLENTEAFF.